Below, 31 T cell receptor beta chains from the same sample are listed, as sequenced in a study of T cells in Graves' hyperthyroidism and ophthalmopathy. The CDR3 regions of TCR beta were amplified from RNA transcripts. First-round RT-PCR of the TCR CDR3 relied on the HTBI primer set. Each CDR3 protein is one row after TCRdb ran MiXCR on the multiplex PCR reads. The table lists 550,000 to 600,000 distinct CDR3 sequences, about 45% of them singletons. The sequencing sample was made of peripheral blood or thyroid tissue (not recorded which). The source of these receptors is an adult woman with Graves' disease, either hyperthyroidism or ophthalmopathy (not recorded which).

The genes are TRBV7-3 and TRBJ1-1, with no clear D. Trimming cost V 5 bases and J 5 bases, with 15 bases left between them. Germline assignment: CDR1 SGHTA and CDR2 FQGTGA. The length of the CDR3 is 14 residues. CDR3 protein: CASSPTPGVTEAFF. CDR3 sequence (DNA): TGTGCCAGCAGCCCAACACCGGGAGTGACTGAAGCTTTCTTT.

This clonotype showed up many times. This chain connects TRBV7-8 to TRBJ1-5, with 7 bases lining up with TRBD1. This CDR3 contains 16 residues. Germline loops: CDR1 SGHVS, CDR2 FQNEAQ. The V segment lost 4 bases and the J segment 2 bases; nucleotides outside the gene matches: 8. CDR3: CASSSQGQGGNQPQHF. DNA for the CDR3: TGTGCCAGCAGCTCTCAAGGTCAGGGGGGCAATCAGCCCCAGCATTTT.

This clonotype was recorded many times. This chain links TRBV2 with TRBJ1-2, with D perhaps matching TRBD1 (6 bases). V lost 7 bases and J 5 bases, leaving 17 bases between the germline ends. Germline CDR1 reads SNHLY; CDR2 reads FYNNEI. The CDR3 loop spans 14 amino acids. The CDR3 is CASKGGPTWYGYTF. CDR3 bases: TGTGCCAGCAAGGGGGGGCCGACCTGGTATGGCTACACCTTC.

Comments on this clonotype: One end of the junction varies from germline; a read error may be responsible. This chain connects TRBV4-2 to TRBJ2-5; D remains ambiguous. CDR3 size: 13 residues. Germline V gene sequence: CDR1 LGHNA, CDR2 YNFKEQ. The CDR3: CTSSQEGQDTQYF. CDR3 in DNA: TGTACCAGCAGCCAAGAAGGCCAAGATACCCAGTACTTC.

The table lists this clonotype with a few counts. This chain joins TRBV7-2 and TRBJ2-5; no reliable D call. V was shortened by 2 bases and J by 10 bases, with 5 bases between the two germline ends. Per the germline V gene, CDR1 is SGHTA and CDR2 is FQGNSA. The CDR3 is 10 amino acids. The CDR3 DNA is TGTGCCAGCAGCTTACAGATCCAGTACTTC. Translation gives CASSLQIQYF.

In its sample, this clonotype was seen many times. This chain connects TRBV7-9 to TRBJ2-7; D not resolved. Between the trimmed V and J ends, which lost 5 bases and 3 bases, there was a span of 14 bases. CDR1 SEHNR and CDR2 FQNEAQ come from the germline V gene (reference sequence). The length of the CDR3 is 14 residues. CDR3 nucleotides: TGTGCCAGCAGCCCACCGTCCCGCGACTACGAGCAGTACTTC. Translation: CASSPPSRDYEQYF.

The sample holds many counts of this clonotype. The V call is TRBV20-1, the J call TRBJ1-1; 10 bases line up with TRBD1. CDR1 DFQATT and CDR2 SNEGSKA come from the germline V gene (reference sequence). J lost 4 bases, V lost 5 bases, and 7 bases had no gene match. This CDR3 comprises 14 residues. The CDR3 nucleotides read TGCAGTGCTTTGCTTCGACAGGGGGCCACTGAAGCTTTCTTT. This encodes CSALLRQGATEAFF.

At least ten counts were recorded for this clonotype. This chain joins TRBV5-1 and TRBJ2-7; 8 bases map to TRBD2. V dropped 7 bases and J dropped 0; count of bases not matched to a gene: 9. The germline gives CDR1 SGHRS, CDR2 YFSETQ. There are 15 residues in the CDR3. CDR3 sequence reads: CASSRVAGGSYEQYF. The CDR3 nucleotides are TGCGCCAGCTCCAGGGTGGCGGGGGGCTCCTACGAGCAGTACTTC.

This chain links TRBV30 with TRBJ1-6; no clear D. Germline values: CDR1 GTSNPN, CDR2 SVGIG (reference sequence). The CDR3 length is 16 residues. With 4 bases removed from V and 0 bases from J, the gap between germline ends came to 13 bases. The CDR3 sequence is CAWIFDGASYNSPLHF. CDR3 in DNA: TGTGCCTGGATCTTCGACGGAGCCTCCTATAATTCACCCCTCCACTTT.

This clonotype was observed at least ten times. J is TRBJ1-4 and V is TRBV3-1; 9 nucleotides line up with TRBD1. Trimming took 5 bases from V and 7 from J; bases not matched to a gene: 8. Germline-derived CDR1 and CDR2 are LGHDT and YNNKEL (reference sequence). This CDR3 region has 15 residues. CDR3: CASSARDRVPEKLFF. Written as DNA, the CDR3 is TGTGCCAGCAGCGCCCGGGACAGGGTCCCTGAAAAACTGTTTTTT.

This clonotype was recorded many times. The chain combines TRBV28 with TRBJ2-7; unclear D gene. In germline, CDR1 is MDHEN, CDR2 SYDVKM. The CDR3 spans 13 residues. The V and J ends lost 5 bases and 3 bases respectively, with 11 bases between them. The CDR3 bases are TGTGCCAGCAGTCCCTCCCTCCTCTACGAGCAGTACTTC. Its translation is CASSPSLLYEQYF.

V gene TRBV28 combines with J gene TRBJ1-2, with D hard to call. Trimming pared 2 bases from V and 7 bases from J, leaving 11 bases between. CDR1 is MDHEN, CDR2 SYDVKM, per germline. The CDR3 spans 13 residues. CDR3 protein: CASSLRVRGGYTF. The DNA of the CDR3 is TGTGCCAGCAGTTTACGGGTTCGGGGTGGCTACACCTTC.

This chain joins TRBV20-1 and TRBJ2-7, with a possible D match to TRBD1 (5 bases). The CDR3 loop spans 12 amino acids. Trimming removed 3 bases from V and 5 bases from J, with 11 bases in between. Germline loops: CDR1 DFQATT, CDR2 SNEGSKA (reference sequence). The CDR3 DNA sequence: TGCAGTGCTAGCAGGGCGGACCACGAGCAGTACTTC. It translates to CSASRADHEQYF.

V usage is TRBV11-1 and J usage is TRBJ2-5, with 7 bases fitting TRBD2. This CDR3 spans 19 amino acids. Germline V gives CDR1 SGHAT, CDR2 FQDESV (reference sequence). J lost 1 base, V lost 0 bases, and 14 bases had no gene match. CDR3 in amino acids: CASSLAHMAGVVTQETQYF. In DNA, the CDR3 is TGTGCCAGCAGCTTAGCGCACATGGCGGGAGTGGTAACCCAAGAGACCCAGTACTTC. The complete variable domain, with remaining parts taken from reference TRBV11-1 and TRBJ2-5, reads EAEVAQSPRYKITEKSQAVAFWCDPISGHATLYWYRQILGQGPELLVQFQDESVVDDSQLPKDRFSAERLKGVDSTLKIQPAELGDSAMYLCASSLAHMAGVVTQETQYFGPGTRLLVL.

This clonotype was detected many times. The chain employs TRBV11-1 and TRBJ2-2; TRBD1 matches 9 bases. The germline CDR1 and CDR2 sequences are SGHAT and FQDESV (reference sequence). The CDR3 length is 16 residues. J lost 6 bases, V lost 6 bases, and 11 bases had no gene match. CDR3: CASSTAGQGWAGELFF. DNA of the CDR3: TGTGCCAGCAGTACCGCGGGACAGGGATGGGCCGGGGAGCTGTTTTTT.

Note on this clonotype: Mismatch with germline at one junction end may stem from a read error. The J gene is TRBJ2-5, the V gene TRBV4-1; 8 bases are shared with TRBD1. The CDR3 runs 14 residues. CDR1 is MGHRA, CDR2 YSYEKL, per germline. The CDR3 sequence: CASSQDFGRGPQYF. The CDR3 DNA reads TGTGCCAGCAGCCAAGATTTTGGCAGGGGGCCCCAGTACTTC.

Comment on this clonotype: Its ends do not fully match the called genes, so a read error is possible. The chain joins TRBV9 to TRBJ1-5; a possible D gene is TRBD1 (6 bases). This CDR3 comprises 17 residues. CDR1 and CDR2 (germline): SGDLS, YYNGEE. This chain's CDR3 is CASSQGGRGGRNQPQHF. In nucleotides, the CDR3 is TGCGCCAGCAGCCAAGGGGGGAGGGGGGGGCGGAATCAGCCCCAGCATTTT.

At least ten counts were recorded for this clonotype. The J gene is TRBJ2-2, the V gene TRBV29-1; TRBD2 aligns across 8 bases. V lost 2 bases and J lost 6; bases outside the gene matches: 5. The germline V gene encodes CDR1 SQVTM and CDR2 ANQGSEA. CDR3 size: 14 residues. CDR3 nucleotide sequence: TGCAGCGTTGAACGTCGGGAGGGTTCCGGGGAGCTGTTTTTT. Translated, it gives CSVERREGSGELFF.

This chain uses TRBV7-2 with TRBJ2-2; D unclear. Trimming left V 5 bases short and J 8 bases short, with 12 bases between. The CDR3 is 13 residues long. Germline V gives CDR1 SGHTA, CDR2 FQGNSA. The CDR3 loop reads CASSLIVYGELFF. The CDR3 DNA reads TGTGCCAGCAGCCTCATTGTGTATGGGGAGCTGTTTTTT.

This clonotype was counted at least ten times. The rearrangement joins TRBV6-5 to TRBJ2-2, with D possibly being TRBD1 or TRBD2 (5 bases each). The V end lost 5 bases, the J end lost 0 bases, and 10 bases lay between the germline ends. This CDR3 spans 15 amino acids. The germline V gene encodes CDR1 MNHEY and CDR2 SVGAGI. The CDR3, as DNA: TGTGCCAGCAGTACCAGGGACGCGAACACCGGGGAGCTGTTTTTT. It yields the protein CASSTRDANTGELFF.

The sample holds many counts of this clonotype. This rearrangement joins TRBV15 to TRBJ2-7; D tentatively reads TRBD1 or TRBD2 (6 bases each). Germline V lookup: CDR1 LNHNV, CDR2 YYDKDF (reference sequence). The CDR3 length is 15 residues. The V end lost 0 bases, the J end lost 6 bases, and 15 bases lay between the germline ends. CDR3 loop: CATSRDFGGQSEQYF. CDR3 coding DNA: TGTGCCACCAGCAGAGATTTTGGGGGGCAGAGCGAGCAGTACTTC.

J is TRBJ1-2 and V is TRBV5-1; TRBD1 aligns across 7 bases. Per the germline V gene, CDR1 is SGHRS and CDR2 is YFSETQ. The V gene end was trimmed by 3 bases and the J gene end by 10 bases; junction bases not matched to a gene: 12. The CDR3 is made up of 14 amino acids. This chain's CDR3 is CASSSSQGGYDYTF. The DNA of the CDR3 is TGCGCCAGCAGCTCCTCCCAGGGGGGCTACGACTACACCTTC.

This clonotype was seen a handful of times. The V call is TRBV7-9, the J call TRBJ1-2; no definite D call. This CDR3 is 13 amino acids long. Germline V gene data show CDR1 as SEHNR and CDR2 as FQNEAQ (reference sequence). Trimming took 6 bases from V and 6 from J, leaving 14 bases between them. CDR3 coding DNA: TGTGCCAGCAGTCCTGACAACCGCGATGGCTACACCTTC. This sequence encodes CASSPDNRDGYTF.

In this sample, this clonotype turned up once. V usage is TRBV7-2 and J usage is TRBJ1-4, with 8 bases that match TRBD1. The ends lost 5 bases at V and 7 bases at J; junction bases unmatched: 15. The CDR3 loop spans 17 amino acids. Germline V gene lookup returns CDR1 SGHTA and CDR2 FQGNSA. The DNA of the CDR3 is TGTGCCAGCAGCCAGGTCTTGACAGGGGTTGTCAGTGAAAAACTGTTTTTT. Protein: CASSQVLTGVVSEKLFF. Supplemented by reference TRBV7-2 and TRBJ1-4, the full variable domain reads GAGVSQSPSNKVTEKGKDVELRCDPISGHTALYWYRQSLGQGLEFLIYFQGNSAPDKSGLPSDRFSAERTGGSVSTLTIQRTQQEDSAVYLCASSQVLTGVVSEKLFFGSGTQLSVL.

In its sample, this clonotype was seen many times. The junction departs from germline at one end; a sequencing error may be responsible. V usage is TRBV5-1 and J usage is TRBJ2-2; D remains unclear. This CDR3 has 14 residues. The V gene's germline CDR1 is SGHRS and CDR2 YFSETQ. The CDR3 DNA reads as TGCGCCAGCAGCTTGGGCAGGAACGCCGGGGAGCTGTTTTTT. Translated: CASSLGRNAGELFF.

V is TRBV28 and J is TRBJ2-7, with D perhaps TRBD2 (6 bases). The CDR3 has 14 residues. Germline loops: CDR1 MDHEN, CDR2 SYDVKM. Trimming stripped 3 bases from V and 9 bases from J, with 18 bases between. DNA for the CDR3: TGTGCCAGCAGTTTGGAGGGACGGGAGCCTCGGCAGTACTTC. This encodes CASSLEGREPRQYF.

Comment on this clonotype: The germline gene is not matched at one end of the junction; a read error may be the cause. The chain joins TRBV14 to TRBJ1-2, with D maybe TRBD1 (6 bases). CDR3 length equals 15 residues. Germline loops: CDR1 SGHDN, CDR2 FVKESK. The CDR3 DNA sequence: TGCGCCAGCAGCCCGACTACAGGGACTAACTATGGCTACACCTTC. It yields the protein CASSPTTGTNYGYTF.

V usage is TRBV5-1 and J usage is TRBJ2-5; 12 bases agree with TRBD1. The germline V gene encodes CDR1 SGHRS and CDR2 YFSETQ. Trimming at V came to 1 base and at J to 4 bases, leaving 11 bases not matched to a gene. CDR3 length: 18 amino acids. The CDR3 coding sequence is TGCGCCAGCAGCTTGTTGGCGGGACAGGGGGCCTTTGGAGAGACCCAGTACTTC. It yields the protein CASSLLAGQGAFGETQYF.

This clonotype came up many times. The V gene is TRBV15, the J gene TRBJ1-5, with D perhaps TRBD1 (5 bases). CDR1 and CDR2 (germline): LNHNV, YYDKDF (reference sequence). V dropped 0 bases and J dropped 6 bases, with 6 bases sitting between them. This CDR3 comprises 13 residues. The CDR3 DNA reads as TGTGCCACCAGCAGAGAGGGGGGTCAGCCCCAGCATTTT. Amino acids: CATSREGGQPQHF.

The gene calls are TRBV10-3 and TRBJ2-7; D is ambiguous. Looked up from germline, CDR1 is ENHRY and CDR2 is SYGVKD. CDR3 size: 14 residues. The V end lost 7 bases, the J end lost 7 bases, and 20 bases lay between the germline ends. CDR3 amino acids: CAITPTSSLGEQYF. The CDR3 DNA reads as TGTGCCATCACCCCCACGTCATCGTTGGGAGAGCAGTACTTC.

On this clonotype itself: This could be a read error, since a much larger clone is one nucleotide away. The chain carries TRBV10-3 and TRBJ2-7; the match to TRBD2 covers 11 bases. The ends lost 10 bases at V and 3 bases at J; junction bases unmatched: 11. Germline V gives CDR1 ENHRY, CDR2 SYGVKD. This CDR3 is built from 15 residues. DNA for the CDR3: TGTGCCAGCAGGTTGGGACTAGCGGCTTACTACGAGCAGTACTTC. Protein: CASRLGLAAYYEQYF.